Each of the 23 T cell receptor beta chains below was sequenced from the same sample in a study of T-cell reconstitution after alpha-beta-depleted transplantation in children. A library of TCRbeta sequences, prepared with unique molecular identifiers, was generated. TCRdb redid the calling of the PCR reads with MiXCR, one entry per CDR3 protein. The sample yields approximately 7,100 distinct CDR3 sequences, roughly 16% seen once. Sequences were derived from PBMCs, sampled before TCRalphabeta/CD19-depleted stem cell transplant. These receptors all come from a boy aged 2 to 10 with acute lymphoblastic leukemia, due to receive a stem cell transplant.

This clonotype is termed medium-sized. The chain recombines TRBV6-5 with TRBJ1-2, with unresolved D. The CDR3 contains 13 residues. Germline loops: CDR1 MNHEY, CDR2 SVGAGI. V shed 8 bases and J shed 1 base, with 11 bases lying between them. The CDR3 here is CASFGRGNYGYTF. CDR3 coding DNA: TGTGCCAGCTTTGGTCGGGGTAACTATGGCTACACCTTC.

By proportion, this clonotype is medium-sized (0.01 to 0.1%). This chain links TRBV6-5 with TRBJ2-7; 7 positions match TRBD1. Trimming at V came to 6 bases and at J to 3 bases, leaving 8 bases not matched to a gene. Looked up from germline, CDR1 is MNHEY and CDR2 is SVGAGI. The CDR3 is made up of 14 amino acids. The CDR3 spells CASRTRQGYYEQYF. DNA for the CDR3: TGTGCCAGCAGGACTCGACAGGGCTACTACGAGCAGTACTTC.

The chain is built from TRBV27 and TRBJ1-5, with no clear D. The V gene lost 2 bases and the J gene lost 0 bases, with 8 bases spanning the gap. This CDR3 has 15 amino acids. The germline V gene has CDR1 MNHEY and CDR2 SMNVEV (reference sequence). CDR3 sequence: CASSLRGNSNQPQHF. In nucleotides, the CDR3 is TGTGCCAGCAGTTTACGGGGAAATAGCAATCAGCCCCAGCATTTT.

This clonotype rates as medium-sized. The V call is TRBV11-2, the J call TRBJ1-1; perhaps TRBD1 as D (6 bases). V shed 1 base and J shed 0 bases, with 15 bases lying between them. This CDR3 region has 17 residues. The germline V gene has CDR1 SGHAT and CDR2 FQNNGV. The CDR3, as DNA: TGTGCCAGCAGCTTAGGATCGTTCAGGGGAATGAACACTGAAGCTTTCTTT. Translated, it gives CASSLGSFRGMNTEAFF.

This clonotype is deemed medium-sized. The CDR3 here is CASSLGQLTDTQYF. The CDR3 nucleotides are TGCGCCAGCAGCTTGGGACAGCTCACAGATACGCAGTATTTT. The genes are TRBV5-1 and TRBJ2-3; possible D gene TRBD1, 5 bases. Germline CDR1 is SGHRS and CDR2 is YFSETQ. This CDR3 has 14 amino acids. V was pared by 0 bases and J by 2 bases, with 7 bases between.

With respect to this clonotype: A single base separates this from a much larger clone, so it may be a read error. The genes are TRBV12-3 or TRBV12-4 and TRBJ2-3; 10 bases match TRBD2. The CDR3 extends over 18 amino acids. The CDR3 region has the DNA TGTACCAGCAGTTTAACCCTAGCGGGGGTGACTAGCACAGATACGCAGTATTTT. This gives the protein CTSSLTLAGVTSTDTQYF.

The table lists this clonotype with a few counts. V gene TRBV6-1 combines with J gene TRBJ1-2; 9 bases map to TRBD1. CDR3 size: 14 residues. Germline lookup yields CDR1 MNHNS and CDR2 SASEGT. Germline trimming cut 5 bases from V and 3 bases from J; bases unmatched to any gene: 4. The chain's CDR3 is CASSTGGSYYGYTF. The DNA for the CDR3 is TGTGCCAGCAGTACAGGGGGCTCATACTATGGCTACACCTTC.

The table lists this clonotype with many counts. The chain carries TRBV7-2 and TRBJ2-7; no definite D call. CDR3 length: 12 residues. From germline, CDR1 is SGHTA and CDR2 FQGNSA. Trimming removed 4 bases at V and 6 bases at J, with 10 bases between. CDR3 in DNA: TGTGCCAGCAGCTCACCATACGGCGAGCAGTACTTC. Amino acids: CASSSPYGEQYF.

The gene calls are TRBV12-3 or TRBV12-4 and TRBJ2-1, with TRBD2 identical over 11 bases. This CDR3 comprises 18 residues. CDR3 nucleotide sequence: TGTACCTTCACCTCCCGGGCTAGCGGGAGGAGCTCCTACAATGAGCAGTTCTTC. It encodes CTFTSRASGRSSYNEQFF.

This clonotype rates as medium-sized. The chain joins TRBV9 to TRBJ2-2; D gene uncertain. The CDR3 sequence is 15 residues long. Trimming removed 0 bases from V and 6 bases from J, with 12 bases in between. CDR1 SGDLS and CDR2 YYNGEE come from the germline V gene. CDR3 in DNA: TGTGCCAGCAGCGTAGAAGACCTGTACGCCGGGGAGCTGTTTTTT. It yields the protein CASSVEDLYAGELFF. Full variable domain (missing parts from reference TRBV9 and TRBJ2-2): DSGVTQTPKHLITATGQRVTLRCSPRSGDLSVYWYQQSLDQGLQFLIQYYNGEERAKGNILERFSAQQFPDLHSELNLSSLELGDSALYFCASSVEDLYAGELFFGEGSRLTVL.

By its share, this clonotype is medium-sized. The V and J genes are TRBV10-3 and TRBJ1-6, with 8 positions matching TRBD1. This CDR3 spans 14 amino acids. Germline CDR1 and CDR2: ENHRY and SYGVKD. V gave up 6 bases and J gave up 7 bases; unmatched junction bases: 5. The CDR3 DNA reads as TGTGCCATCAGGACAGGGGTTAACAATTCACCCCTCCACTTT. Protein product: CAIRTGVNNSPLHF.

Ten or more counts support this clonotype. The V and J genes are TRBV20-1 and TRBJ2-5, with TRBD2 identical over 11 bases. CDR1 and CDR2 (germline): DFQATT, SNEGSKA (reference sequence). Unmatched junction bases numbered 14, after V lost 5 bases and J lost 0 bases. There are 18 residues in the CDR3. CDR3 loop: CSAEAASGGPHHQETQYF. CDR3 nucleotides: TGCAGTGCTGAGGCTGCTAGCGGGGGGCCCCACCACCAAGAGACCCAGTACTTC.

By frequency in the sample, this clonotype is medium-sized. The chain recombines TRBV5-1 with TRBJ2-5; no definite D call. Trimming took 2 bases from V and 4 from J, leaving 15 bases between them. The V gene's germline CDR1 is SGHRS and CDR2 YFSETQ. This CDR3 contains 15 residues. This CDR3 is CASSFSLSVGETQYF. As DNA, the CDR3 is TGCGCCAGCAGCTTTTCCCTATCAGTGGGAGAGACCCAGTACTTC.

The V call is TRBV7-9, the J call TRBJ2-3; TRBD1 is a possible D gene (5 bases). This CDR3 spans 15 amino acids. Germline CDR1 reads SEHNR; CDR2 reads FQNEAQ (reference sequence). V lost 1 base, J lost 5 bases, and 13 bases lay in between. The CDR3 DNA sequence: TGTGCCAGCAGCTTAGTGCTGGGGCATCAAGATACGCAGTATTTT. This translates into CASSLVLGHQDTQYF.

This clonotype was counted ten times or more. The V and J genes are TRBV16 and TRBJ1-6; D uncertain. V was cut by 0 bases and J by 13 bases, with 7 bases left in between. CDR1 KGHSY and CDR2 FQNENV come from the germline V gene. This CDR3 comprises 12 residues. In DNA, the CDR3 is TGTGCCAGCAGCCAATCGGGAGGGCCCCTCCACTTT. Amino acids: CASSQSGGPLHF.

Sample share makes this clonotype medium-sized (0.01 to 0.1%). The chain combines TRBV20-1 with TRBJ2-7; D is unclear. V gave up 3 bases and J gave up 7 bases, with 16 bases separating them. The CDR3 sequence is 13 residues long. The germline gives CDR1 DFQATT, CDR2 SNEGSKA (reference sequence). CDR3 residues: CSARASTLGEQYF. The CDR3 DNA reads as TGCAGTGCTAGGGCCAGCACCCTTGGGGAGCAGTACTTC.

This clonotype counts as medium-sized. The chain uses TRBV4-2 and TRBJ1-1; a weak D match, TRBD1 (5 bases). The CDR3 is 13 amino acids. V was cut by 1 base and J by 4 bases, with 7 bases left in between. Germline V gene sequence: CDR1 LGHNA, CDR2 YNFKEQ. The CDR3 DNA is TGTGCCAGCAGCCAAGGGGGGTCCACTGAAGCTTTCTTT. The encoded protein is CASSQGGSTEAFF.

Within the sample, this clonotype is medium-sized. CDR3 bases: TGCGCCAGCAGCCAAGAACGGGACCCCGTAGCCAAAAACATTCAGTACTTC. Translating it yields CASSQERDPVAKNIQYF. The rearrangement uses TRBV4-1 and TRBJ2-4; D possibly uses TRBD1 or TRBD2 (5 bases each). The CDR3 covers 17 residues. Looked up from germline, CDR1 is MGHRA and CDR2 is YSYEKL. V was cut by 0 bases and J by 0 bases, with 12 bases left in between.

This clonotype is labeled as medium-sized. The chain combines TRBV20-1 with TRBJ2-7; the D gene is possibly TRBD2 (6 bases). This CDR3 comprises 13 residues. Germline V gene sequence: CDR1 DFQATT, CDR2 SNEGSKA (reference sequence). V gave up 6 bases and J gave up 2 bases, with 14 bases separating them. The CDR3, as DNA: TGCAGTGCGCGGGACTTTTATACCTACGAGCAGTACTTC. Translated, it gives CSARDFYTYEQYF.

This clonotype showed up many times. The chain recombines TRBV20-1 with TRBJ2-1, with D uncertain. The CDR3 length is 15 residues. V lost 6 bases and J lost 8, with 23 bases in between. Per germline, CDR1 DFQATT and CDR2 SNEGSKA (reference sequence). CDR3 residues: CSADTAVSAADEQFF. In DNA form, the CDR3 reads TGCAGTGCCGATACAGCCGTGAGTGCCGCCGATGAGCAGTTCTTC.

By share, this clonotype counts as medium-sized (0.01 to 0.1%). V is TRBV28 and J is TRBJ2-7; 7 bases align to TRBD1. The germline CDR1 and CDR2 sequences are MDHEN and SYDVKM. The junction had 5 bases not matched to a gene; V was cut back by 4 bases and J by 2 bases. This CDR3 has 14 amino acids. The CDR3 DNA follows: TGTGCCAGCAGTTCACAGGGGACGCCCTACGAGCAGTACTTC. It translates to CASSSQGTPYEQYF.

The chain is built from TRBV12-3 or TRBV12-4 and TRBJ1-5, with unresolved D. V was pared by 3 bases and J by 0 bases, with 9 bases between. CDR3 length: 15 residues. The CDR3 DNA is TGTGCCAGCAGTTTCCAGCATAATAGCAATCAGCCCCAGCATTTT. Translated: CASSFQHNSNQPQHF.

This clonotype was seen ten or more times. The V and J genes are TRBV7-2 and TRBJ2-5, with D tentatively TRBD1 (7 bases). Germline loops: CDR1 SGHTA, CDR2 FQGNSA. The CDR3 runs to 15 residues. The V end lost 0 bases, the J end lost 5 bases, and 13 bases lay between the germline ends. The CDR3 DNA is TGTGCCAGCAGCTTAGCCTTCAGGGGGGATGAGACCCAGTACTTC. Protein sequence: CASSLAFRGDETQYF.